A selection of T cell receptor beta chains follows, all from one sample in a study of blood T cells in healthy people across ages. TCRdb analysed the 5' RACE reads with MiXCR anew, one entry per CDR3 protein. The sample lists 1,500,000 or so distinct CDR3 sequences, almost 60% occurring once. The sample consisted of blood. Every receptor here comes from a man aged 18 to 30 in good health. The CDR3 runs from the conserved cysteine through the conserved F or W. The order of the fields is D gene, clone size, V gene, J gene, CDR3 protein, CDR3 DNA. The D gene is left open where the match is weak. Not all rows give a size; the values are once, few, many and, for expanded clones, a class.

D: TRBD2; size: NA; V: TRBV27; J: TRBJ2-1; CDR3: CASSPLAGGPADEQFF; DNA: TGTGCCAGCAGTCCCCTAGCGGGAGGGCCGGCAGATGAGCAGTTCTTC
D: NA; size: NA; V: TRBV7-9; J: TRBJ2-1; CDR3: CASSLGSRQYNEQFF; DNA: TGTGCCAGCAGCTTAGGATCGAGGCAATACAATGAGCAGTTCTTC
D: TRBD2; size: NA; V: TRBV10-3; J: TRBJ2-7; CDR3: CAISEPLGKTSGPYNEQYF; DNA: TGTGCCATCAGTGAGCCGCTGGGTAAGACTAGCGGGCCTTACAATGAGCAGTACTTC
D: NA; size: NA; V: TRBV28; J: TRBJ1-3; CDR3: CASSPDSYSGNTIYF; DNA: TGTGCCAGCAGCCCGGACAGCTACTCTGGAAACACCATATATTTT
D: NA; size: NA; V: TRBV2; J: TRBJ1-2; CDR3: CASRVVGANYGYTF; DNA: TGTGCCAGCAGAGTCGTGGGGGCGAACTATGGCTACACCTTC
D: TRBD1; size: NA; V: TRBV4-1; J: TRBJ2-7; CDR3: CASSHIATGTGSYEQYF; DNA: TGCGCCAGCAGCCACATTGCCACCGGGACAGGCTCCTACGAGCAGTACTTC
D: NA; size: NA; V: TRBV7-2; J: TRBJ2-6; CDR3: CASSLGDSVSGANVLTF; DNA: TGTGCCAGCAGCTTAGGGGACTCGGTCTCTGGGGCCAACGTCCTGACTTTC
D: NA; size: NA; V: TRBV7-7; J: TRBJ2-2; CDR3: CASSTDPTGELFF; DNA: TGTGCTAGCAGCACGGACCCCACCGGGGAGCTGTTTTTT
D: NA; size: few; V: TRBV10-3; J: TRBJ2-5; CDR3: CAIKTPQETQYF; DNA: TGTGCCATCAAGACGCCTCAAGAGACCCAGTACTTC
D: NA; size: few; V: TRBV29-1; J: TRBJ2-7; CDR3: CSVGTNTYEQYF; DNA: TGCAGCGTGGGGACAAATACCTACGAGCAGTACTTC
D: NA; size: NA; V: TRBV16; J: TRBJ1-1; CDR3: CASSHWGSLLMNTEAFF; DNA: TGTGCCAGCAGCCATTGGGGCAGCCTACTCATGAACACTGAAGCTTTCTTT
D: TRBD1; size: many; V: TRBV12-3/TRBV12-4; J: TRBJ1-1; CDR3: CASSPGTGMNTEAFF; DNA: TGTGCCAGCAGTCCCGGGACAGGGATGAACACTGAAGCTTTCTTT
D: NA; size: NA; V: TRBV20-1; J: TRBJ2-3; CDR3: CSARATTTDTQYF; DNA: TGCAGTGCTAGAGCCACTACCACAGATACGCAGTATTTT
D: NA; size: few; V: TRBV18; J: TRBJ2-4; CDR3: CASSPGTVDNIQYF; DNA: TGTGCCAGCTCACCGGGGACCGTCGACAACATTCAGTACTTC
D: NA; size: few; V: TRBV5-1; J: TRBJ1-4; CDR3: CASSRQQGSNEKLFF; DNA: TGCGCCAGCAGCCGGCAACAGGGCTCAAATGAAAAACTGTTTTTT
D: NA; size: few; V: TRBV5-1; J: TRBJ2-1; CDR3: CASSLLGQLLYNEQFF; DNA: TGCGCCAGCAGCTTGCTCGGACAGCTTTTGTACAATGAGCAGTTCTTC
D: NA; size: NA; V: TRBV4-1; J: TRBJ1-4; CDR3: CASSLTGHTEKLFF; DNA: TGCGCCAGCAGCCTTACGGGACATACAGAAAAACTGTTTTTT
D: NA; size: NA; V: TRBV28; J: TRBJ2-1; CDR3: CASSFGVGANNEQFF; DNA: TGTGCCAGCAGTTTCGGGGTGGGTGCTAACAATGAGCAGTTCTTC
D: TRBD2; size: NA; V: TRBV4-2; J: TRBJ2-2; CDR3: CASSATSGKNTGELFF; DNA: TGTGCCAGCAGTGCGACTAGCGGAAAGAACACCGGGGAGCTGTTTTTT
D: NA; size: many; V: TRBV29-1; J: TRBJ1-2; CDR3: CSVERGYGYTF; DNA: TGCAGCGTTGAAAGGGGCTATGGCTACACCTTC
D: NA; size: once; V: TRBV7-9; J: TRBJ2-7; CDR3: CASSPKLGSFYEQYF; DNA: TGTGCCAGCAGCCCGAAGCTAGGGTCCTTTTACGAGCAGTACTTC
D: NA; size: NA; V: TRBV4-3; J: TRBJ2-3; CDR3: CASSQDLGGSTDTQYF; DNA: TGTGCCAGCAGCCAAGATCTGGGAGGTAGCACAGATACGCAGTATTTT
D: TRBD2; size: NA; V: TRBV20-1; J: TRBJ2-3; CDR3: CSAWAQGGSTDTQYF; DNA: TGCAGTGCTTGGGCCCAGGGAGGGAGCACAGATACGCAGTATTTT
D: NA; size: NA; V: TRBV12-3/TRBV12-4; J: TRBJ1-4; CDR3: CASSLGGGAQKLFF; DNA: TGTGCCAGCAGTCTGGGTGGGGGAGCCCAAAAACTGTTTTTT
D: NA; size: NA; V: TRBV20-1; J: TRBJ1-4; CDR3: CSTLTAGHLTGEKLFF; DNA: TGCAGTACCTTAACCGCGGGACACCTAACGGGAGAAAAACTGTTTTTT
D: TRBD1; size: NA; V: TRBV28; J: TRBJ1-2; CDR3: CASSWTGYYGYTF; DNA: TGTGCCAGCAGTTGGACAGGGTATTATGGCTACACCTTC
D: NA; size: NA; V: TRBV6-4; J: TRBJ1-1; CDR3: CASSVGAGNTEAFF; DNA: TGTGCCAGCAGTGTGGGGGCCGGGAACACTGAAGCTTTCTTT
D: NA; size: NA; V: TRBV20-1; J: TRBJ1-1; CDR3: CSASPLDLNTEAFF; DNA: TGCAGTGCTAGCCCTCTGGACTTAAACACTGAAGCTTTCTTT
D: TRBD2; size: NA; V: TRBV7-2; J: TRBJ2-7; CDR3: CASSLARASGSYEQYF; DNA: TGTGCCAGCAGCTTAGCGCGGGCTAGCGGGAGTTACGAGCAGTACTTC
D: NA; size: NA; V: TRBV27; J: TRBJ2-1; CDR3: CASSTNPGHGYEQFF; DNA: TGTGCCAGCAGTACTAACCCGGGGCACGGCTATGAGCAGTTCTTC
D: NA; size: NA; V: TRBV6-1; J: TRBJ2-1; CDR3: CASKGVTGSVNEQFF; DNA: TGTGCCAGCAAAGGGGTCACGGGGTCCGTCAATGAGCAGTTCTTC
D: TRBD2; size: NA; V: TRBV10-3; J: TRBJ2-7; CDR3: CAISAPGTSSSYEQYF; DNA: TGTGCCATCAGCGCTCCCGGGACTAGCAGTTCCTACGAGCAGTACTTC
D: TRBD2; size: NA; V: TRBV20-1; J: TRBJ2-1; CDR3: CSARSSGRQSYNEQFF; DNA: TGCAGTGCTAGATCTAGCGGGAGGCAGTCCTACAATGAGCAGTTCTTC
D: NA; size: few; V: TRBV30; J: TRBJ2-7; CDR3: CAWIGNRREQYF; DNA: TGTGCCTGGATCGGGAACCGACGGGAGCAGTACTTC
D: NA; size: NA; V: TRBV9; J: TRBJ2-5; CDR3: CASSVGQETSGSFETQYF; DNA: TGTGCCAGCAGCGTGGGACAGGAGACTAGCGGTTCGTTTGAGACCCAGTACTTC